The source of this TCR beta chain is a study of blood T cell repertoires in COVID-19 (dated by TCRdb to 2018 to 2021). Turning to the overall study: Samples from collaborators originated in the United States, Italy and Spain and spanned both the acute and convalescent phases of COVID-19. Sample metadata almost always included a de-identified subject ID, COVID-19 status, age in years and sex. Subjects who had been exposed to COVID-19, were actively infected with it, or had recovered from it provided the deeply sampled blood TCRbeta repertoires that made up the dataset. Samples came from the ongoing ImmuneRACE study (first 160 participants) plus 1,254 subjects from 6 global collaborators. The repertoires were released in a freely available public database intended as a resource for research on the immune response to SARS-CoV-2. The prospective study material was composed of cDNA or gDNA derived from T cells, B-cell-depleted T cells, or PBMCs. HLA class I and class II types, where available, came from metadata supplied by the sample provider rather than from assay-based typing. What the authors observed across the whole study: Clinical and demographic metadata were provided uncurated, with the amount varying by source and participant.

The immunoSEQ Assay, a bias-controlled multiplex PCR, was used to amplify TCRbeta CDR3 regions from genomic DNA. The paper's processing steps were these. Within the assay, amplification of reference gene primers was used to estimate how many nucleated cells each sample contained. To quantify the absolute abundance of each unique TCRbeta CDR3 rearrangement, sequence reads were collapsed and filtered. Productive Simpson clonality was computed per sample as the square root of Simpson's diversity index over productive rearrangements. What TCRdb holds here is the immuneACCESS table cut down to in-frame rearrangements. Part of the clones is not present; checked against another copy, under half of the missing clones reflect an unresolved V gene, and the others are unexplained. V and J calls and clone size follow that table, whereas D and trimming were derived from the DNA. The sample data list 110,000 or so clones, and 85% of these were observed just once. The ten biggest clones cover 10% to 15% of the sample.

The CDR3 runs 13 residues from the cysteine to the phenylalanine. This entry keeps only the CDR3 DNA: 39 bases, framed from base 1. A distance of 9 bases separates the germline ends of V and J, which lose 0 bases and 7 bases respectively. From the germline V gene (reference sequence), CDR1 is LNHDA and CDR2 is SQIVND. The collaborating institutions used their own protocols to collect whole blood in K2EDTA tubes. Collaborator samples were shipped for TCRbeta analysis as frozen whole blood, isolated PBMCs, or DNA extracted from either sample type. About this clone: There is no known antigen for this receptor. No quality values exist for individual bases; no much larger clone is one base distant.

The sequence was collected from a human donor in a cohort sampled during active COVID-19. Rearrangement joined TRBV19 to TRBJ1-2; tentative D gene TRBD1, with 6 bases matching. Input material: peripheral blood. The nucleotides read TGTGCCAGTAGTATAGAGGGGGCGGCTGGCTACACCTTC. The translation is CASSIEGAAGYTF.